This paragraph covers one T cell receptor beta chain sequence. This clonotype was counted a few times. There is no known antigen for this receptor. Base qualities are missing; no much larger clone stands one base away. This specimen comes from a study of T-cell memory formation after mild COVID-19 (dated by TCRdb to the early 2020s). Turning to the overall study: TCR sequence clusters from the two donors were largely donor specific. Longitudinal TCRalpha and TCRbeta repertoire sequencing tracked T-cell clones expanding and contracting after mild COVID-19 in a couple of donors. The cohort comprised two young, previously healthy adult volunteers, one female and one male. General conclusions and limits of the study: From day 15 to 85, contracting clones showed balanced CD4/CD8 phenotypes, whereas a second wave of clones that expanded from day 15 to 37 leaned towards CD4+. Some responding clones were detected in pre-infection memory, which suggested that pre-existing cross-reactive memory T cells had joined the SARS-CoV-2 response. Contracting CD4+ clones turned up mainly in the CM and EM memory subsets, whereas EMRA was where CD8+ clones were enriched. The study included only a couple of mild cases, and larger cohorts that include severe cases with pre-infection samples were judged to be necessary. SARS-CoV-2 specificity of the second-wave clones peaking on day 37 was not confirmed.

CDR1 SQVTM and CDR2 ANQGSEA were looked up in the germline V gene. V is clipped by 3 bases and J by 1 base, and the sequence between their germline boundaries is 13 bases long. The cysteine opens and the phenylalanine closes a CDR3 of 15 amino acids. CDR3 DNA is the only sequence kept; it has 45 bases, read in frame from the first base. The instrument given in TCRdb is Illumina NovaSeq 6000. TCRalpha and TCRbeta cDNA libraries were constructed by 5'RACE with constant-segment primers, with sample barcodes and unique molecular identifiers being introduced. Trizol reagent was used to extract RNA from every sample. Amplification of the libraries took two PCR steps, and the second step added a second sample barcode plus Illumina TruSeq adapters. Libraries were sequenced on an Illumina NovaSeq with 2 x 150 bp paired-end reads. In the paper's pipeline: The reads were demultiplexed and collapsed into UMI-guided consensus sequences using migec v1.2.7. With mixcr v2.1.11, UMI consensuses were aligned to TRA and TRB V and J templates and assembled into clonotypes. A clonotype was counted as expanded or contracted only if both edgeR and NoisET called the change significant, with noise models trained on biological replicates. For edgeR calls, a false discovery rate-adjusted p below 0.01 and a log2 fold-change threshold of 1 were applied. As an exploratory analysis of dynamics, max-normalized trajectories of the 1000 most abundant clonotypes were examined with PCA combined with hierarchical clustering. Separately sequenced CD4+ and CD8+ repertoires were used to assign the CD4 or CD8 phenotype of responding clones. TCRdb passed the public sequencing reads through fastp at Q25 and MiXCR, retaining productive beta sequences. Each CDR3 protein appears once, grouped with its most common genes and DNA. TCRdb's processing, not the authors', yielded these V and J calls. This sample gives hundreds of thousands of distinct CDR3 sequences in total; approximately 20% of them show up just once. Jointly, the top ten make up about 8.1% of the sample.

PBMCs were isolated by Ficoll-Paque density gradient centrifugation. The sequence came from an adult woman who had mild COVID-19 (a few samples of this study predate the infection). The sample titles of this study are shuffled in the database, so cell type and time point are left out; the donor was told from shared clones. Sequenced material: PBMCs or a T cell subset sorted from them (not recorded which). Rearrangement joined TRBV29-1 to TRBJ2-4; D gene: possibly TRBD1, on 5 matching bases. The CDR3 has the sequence CSVELGREAKNIQYF. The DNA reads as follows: TGCAGCGTTGAGTTGGGGCGAGAGGCCAAAAACATTCAGTACTTC. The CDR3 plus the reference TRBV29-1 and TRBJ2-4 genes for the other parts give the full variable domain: SAVISQKPSRDICQRGTSLTIQCQVDSQVTMMFWYRQQPGQSLTLIATANQGSEATYESGFVIDKFPISRPNLTFSTLTVSNMSPEDSSIYLCSVELGREAKNIQYFGAGTRLSVL.